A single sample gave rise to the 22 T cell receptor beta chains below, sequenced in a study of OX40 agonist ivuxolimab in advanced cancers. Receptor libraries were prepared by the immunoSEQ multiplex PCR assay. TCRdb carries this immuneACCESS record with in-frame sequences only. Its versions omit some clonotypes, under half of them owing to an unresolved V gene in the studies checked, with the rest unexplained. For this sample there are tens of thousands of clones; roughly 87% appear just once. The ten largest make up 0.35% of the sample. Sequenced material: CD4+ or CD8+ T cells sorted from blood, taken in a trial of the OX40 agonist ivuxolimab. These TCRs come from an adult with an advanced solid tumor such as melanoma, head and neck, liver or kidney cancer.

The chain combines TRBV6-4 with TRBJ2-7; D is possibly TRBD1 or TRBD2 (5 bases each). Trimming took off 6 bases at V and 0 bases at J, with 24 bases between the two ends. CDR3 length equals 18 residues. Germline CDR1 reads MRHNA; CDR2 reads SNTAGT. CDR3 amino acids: CASRSSWGRLGSSYEQYF. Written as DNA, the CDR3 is TGTGCCAGCAGATCCAGTTGGGGGAGATTAGGGAGCTCCTACGAGCAGTACTTC.

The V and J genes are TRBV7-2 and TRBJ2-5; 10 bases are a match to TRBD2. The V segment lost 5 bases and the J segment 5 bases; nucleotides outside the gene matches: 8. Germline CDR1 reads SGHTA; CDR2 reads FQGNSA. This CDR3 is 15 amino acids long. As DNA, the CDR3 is TGTGCCAGCAGCACAAGCGGGGGGGCCTGGGAGACCCAGTACTTC. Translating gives CASSTSGGAWETQYF.

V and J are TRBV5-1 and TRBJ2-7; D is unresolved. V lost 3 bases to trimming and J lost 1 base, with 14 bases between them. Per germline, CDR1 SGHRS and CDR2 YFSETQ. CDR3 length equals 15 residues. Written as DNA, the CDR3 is TGCGCCAGCAGCTCCCTCTCATCACCGTCCTACGAGCAGTACTTC. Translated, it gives CASSSLSSPSYEQYF.

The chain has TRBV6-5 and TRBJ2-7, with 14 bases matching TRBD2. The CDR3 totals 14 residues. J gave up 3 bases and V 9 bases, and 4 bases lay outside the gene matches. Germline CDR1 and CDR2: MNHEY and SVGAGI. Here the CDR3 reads CARRLAGGGYEQYF. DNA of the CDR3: TGTGCCAGACGACTAGCGGGGGGGGGCTACGAGCAGTACTTC.

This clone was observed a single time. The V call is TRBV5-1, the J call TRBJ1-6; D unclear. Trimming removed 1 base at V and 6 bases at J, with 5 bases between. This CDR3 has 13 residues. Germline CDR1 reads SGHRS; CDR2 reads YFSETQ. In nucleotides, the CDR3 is TGCGCCAGCAGCTTGACGCCTAATTCACCCCTCCACTTT. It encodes CASSLTPNSPLHF.

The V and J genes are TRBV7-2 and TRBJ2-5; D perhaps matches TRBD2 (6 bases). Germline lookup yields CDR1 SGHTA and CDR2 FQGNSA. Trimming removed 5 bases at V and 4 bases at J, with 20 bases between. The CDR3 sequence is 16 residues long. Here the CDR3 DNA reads TGTGCCAGCAGCCGTAATACTAGCCCAGGGAGAGAGACCCAGTACTTC. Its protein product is CASSRNTSPGRETQYF.

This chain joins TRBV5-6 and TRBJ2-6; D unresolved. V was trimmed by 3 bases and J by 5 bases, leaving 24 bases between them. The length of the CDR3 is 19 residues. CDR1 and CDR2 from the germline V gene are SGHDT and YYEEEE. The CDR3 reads CASSSQARTDRGRANVLTF. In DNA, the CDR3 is TGTGCCAGCAGCTCCCAAGCCCGGACGGATCGTGGGAGGGCCAACGTCCTGACTTTC.

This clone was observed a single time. CDR3 residues: CASSAGTANTEAFF. The CDR3 DNA reads TGCGCCAGCAGTGCCGGGACGGCGAACACTGAAGCTTTCTTT. The rearrangement links TRBV10-1 to TRBJ1-1, with D possibly matching TRBD1 (5 bases). The V end was cut by 4 bases, the J end by 1 base, with 10 bases between. CDR3 length equals 14 residues. Germline-derived CDR1 and CDR2 are WNHNN and SYGVQD (reference sequence).

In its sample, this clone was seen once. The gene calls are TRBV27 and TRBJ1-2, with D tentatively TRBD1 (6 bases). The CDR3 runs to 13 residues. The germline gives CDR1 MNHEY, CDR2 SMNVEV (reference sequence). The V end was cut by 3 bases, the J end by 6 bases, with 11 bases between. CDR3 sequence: CASSFLGGDGYTF. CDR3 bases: TGTGCCAGCAGTTTTCTAGGGGGGGATGGCTACACCTTC.

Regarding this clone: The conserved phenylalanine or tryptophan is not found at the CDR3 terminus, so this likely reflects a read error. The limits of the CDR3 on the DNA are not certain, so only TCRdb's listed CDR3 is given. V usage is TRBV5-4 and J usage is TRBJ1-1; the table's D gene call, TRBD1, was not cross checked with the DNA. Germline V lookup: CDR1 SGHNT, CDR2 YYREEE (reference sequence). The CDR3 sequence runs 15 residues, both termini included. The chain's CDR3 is CASSLAGQPIIHMLA.

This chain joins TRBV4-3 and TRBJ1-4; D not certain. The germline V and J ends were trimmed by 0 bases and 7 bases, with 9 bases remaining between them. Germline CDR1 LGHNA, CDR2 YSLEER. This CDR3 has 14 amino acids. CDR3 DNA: TGCGCCAGCAGCCAAGACGCGGTTGGTGAAAAACTGTTTTTT. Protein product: CASSQDAVGEKLFF.

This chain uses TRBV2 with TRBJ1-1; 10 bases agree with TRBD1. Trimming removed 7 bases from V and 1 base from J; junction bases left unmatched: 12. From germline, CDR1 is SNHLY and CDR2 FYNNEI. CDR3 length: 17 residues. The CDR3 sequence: CASNTDRGLYGNTEAFF. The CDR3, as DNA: TGTGCCAGCAACACCGACAGGGGGCTGTACGGGAACACTGAAGCTTTCTTT. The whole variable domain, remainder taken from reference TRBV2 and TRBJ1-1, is EPEVTQTPSHQVTQMGQEVILRCVPISNHLYFYWYRQILGQKVEFLVSFYNNEISEKSEIFDDQFSVERPDGSNFTLKIRSTKLEDSAMYFCASNTDRGLYGNTEAFFGQGTRLTVV.

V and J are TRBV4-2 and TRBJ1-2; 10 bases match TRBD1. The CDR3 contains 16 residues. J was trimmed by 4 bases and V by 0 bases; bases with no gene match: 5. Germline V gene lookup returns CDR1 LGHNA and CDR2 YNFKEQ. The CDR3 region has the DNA TGTGCCAGCAGCCAAGATTGGGACAGGGGTCTCTATGGCTACACCTTC. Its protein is CASSQDWDRGLYGYTF.

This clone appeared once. The CDR3: CASSRVKGGNEKLFF. The CDR3 DNA reads TGTGCCAGCAGCAGAGTAAAAGGGGGGAATGAAAAACTGTTTTTT. The V and J genes are TRBV21-1 and TRBJ1-4. TRBV21-1 is flagged as a pseudogene. The CDR3 is made up of 15 amino acids.

The CDR3 sequence: CASSFIGAGSPLHF. DNA of the CDR3: TGTGCCAGCAGCTTTATCGGGGCCGGGTCACCCCTCCACTTT. The rearrangement links TRBV5-8 to TRBJ1-6, with D perhaps TRBD1 (5 bases). V was cut by 2 bases and J by 10 bases, with 13 bases left in between. The length of the CDR3 is 14 residues. Germline values: CDR1 SGHTS, CDR2 YDEGEE.

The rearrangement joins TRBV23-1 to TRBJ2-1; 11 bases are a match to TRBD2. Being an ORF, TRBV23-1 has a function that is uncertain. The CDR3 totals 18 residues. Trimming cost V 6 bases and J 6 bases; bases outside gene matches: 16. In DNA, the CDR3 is TGCGCCAGCAGCCCCCGGTCCCGAACTAGCGGGGGCCGCAATGAGCAGTTCTTC. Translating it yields CASSPRSRTSGGRNEQFF.

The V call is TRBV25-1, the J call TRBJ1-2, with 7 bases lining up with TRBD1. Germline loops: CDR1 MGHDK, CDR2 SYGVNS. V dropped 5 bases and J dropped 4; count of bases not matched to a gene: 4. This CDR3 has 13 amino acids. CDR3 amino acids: CASSYRGSYGYTF. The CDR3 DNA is TGTGCCAGCAGTTACAGGGGTAGCTATGGCTACACCTTC.

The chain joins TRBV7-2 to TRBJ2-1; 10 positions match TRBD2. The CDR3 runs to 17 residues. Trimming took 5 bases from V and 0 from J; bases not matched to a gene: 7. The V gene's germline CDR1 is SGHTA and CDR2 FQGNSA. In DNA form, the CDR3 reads TGTGCCAGCAGCATAGAGGCTAGCGGGAGCTCCTACAATGAGCAGTTCTTC. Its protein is CASSIEASGSSYNEQFF.

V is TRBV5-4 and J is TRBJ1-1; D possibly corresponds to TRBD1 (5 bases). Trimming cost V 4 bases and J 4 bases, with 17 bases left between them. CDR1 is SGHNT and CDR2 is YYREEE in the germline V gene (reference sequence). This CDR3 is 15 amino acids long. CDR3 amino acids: CASSLAGVTATEAFF. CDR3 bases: TGTGCCAGCAGCCTGGCGGGGGTGACGGCCACTGAAGCTTTCTTT.

The CDR3 sequence is CASTTDSGNTIYF. The CDR3 region has the DNA TGTGCCAGTACAACGGACTCTGGAAACACCATATATTTT. This sequence joins TRBV19 and TRBJ1-3; no definite D call. The V end was cut by 7 bases, the J end by 0 bases, with 7 bases between. Germline CDR1 LNHDA, CDR2 SQIVND (reference sequence). This CDR3 has 13 amino acids.

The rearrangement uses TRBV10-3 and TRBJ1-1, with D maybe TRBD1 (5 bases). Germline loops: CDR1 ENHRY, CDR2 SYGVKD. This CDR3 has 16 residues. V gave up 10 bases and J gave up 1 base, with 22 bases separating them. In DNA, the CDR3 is TGTGCCAGCAACCGGGCCCAGGGACTGGCGAACACTGAAGCTTTCTTT. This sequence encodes CASNRAQGLANTEAFF.

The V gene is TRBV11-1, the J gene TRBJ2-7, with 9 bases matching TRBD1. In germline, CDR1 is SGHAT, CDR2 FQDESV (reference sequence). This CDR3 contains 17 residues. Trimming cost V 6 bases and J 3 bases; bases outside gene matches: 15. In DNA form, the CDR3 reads TGTGCCAGCAGTTTCACCCTCGACAGGGGGGATCTCTACGAGCAGTACTTC. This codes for CASSFTLDRGDLYEQYF.